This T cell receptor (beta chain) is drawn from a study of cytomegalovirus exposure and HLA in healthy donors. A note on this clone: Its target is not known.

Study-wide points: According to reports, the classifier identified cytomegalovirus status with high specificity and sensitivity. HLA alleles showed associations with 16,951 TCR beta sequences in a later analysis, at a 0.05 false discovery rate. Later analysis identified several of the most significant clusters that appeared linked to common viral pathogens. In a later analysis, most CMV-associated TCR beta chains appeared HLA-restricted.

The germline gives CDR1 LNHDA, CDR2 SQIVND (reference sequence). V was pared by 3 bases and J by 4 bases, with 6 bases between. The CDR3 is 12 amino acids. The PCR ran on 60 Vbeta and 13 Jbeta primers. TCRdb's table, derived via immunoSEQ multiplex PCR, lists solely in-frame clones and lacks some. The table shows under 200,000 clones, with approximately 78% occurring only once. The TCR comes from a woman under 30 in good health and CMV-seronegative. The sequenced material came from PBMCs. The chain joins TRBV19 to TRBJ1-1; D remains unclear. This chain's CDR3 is CASSMQLTEAFF. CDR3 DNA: TGTGCCAGTAGTATGCAACTCACTGAAGCTTTCTTT.